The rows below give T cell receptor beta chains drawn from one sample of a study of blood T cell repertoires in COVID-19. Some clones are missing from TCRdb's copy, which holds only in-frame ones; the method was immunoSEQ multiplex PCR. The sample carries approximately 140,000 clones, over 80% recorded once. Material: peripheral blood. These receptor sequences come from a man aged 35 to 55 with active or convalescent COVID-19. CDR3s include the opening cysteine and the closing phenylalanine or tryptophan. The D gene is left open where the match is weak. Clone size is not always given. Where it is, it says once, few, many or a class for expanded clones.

CDR3: CASSGPPGGSLYNEQFF
DNA: TGTGCCAGCAGTGGACCACCGGGGGGCAGTCTCTACAATGAGCAGTTCTTC
J: TRBJ2-1
size: NA
D: NA
V: TRBV25-1

CDR3: CASSPGQGSNQPQHF
DNA: TGTGCCAGCTCACCCGGACAGGGGTCGAATCAGCCCCAGCATTTT
J: TRBJ1-5
size: NA
D: TRBD1
V: TRBV18

CDR3: CASSGGIATEAFF
DNA: TGTGCCAGTAGCGGGGGGATCGCCACTGAAGCTTTCTTT
J: TRBJ1-1
size: NA
D: NA
V: TRBV19

CDR3: CASSDFTDTQYF
DNA: TGTGCCAGCAGCGACTTCACAGATACGCAGTATTTT
J: TRBJ2-3
size: NA
D: NA
V: TRBV9

CDR3: CAISEPSTGTYEQYF
DNA: TGTGCCATCAGTGAGCCGAGTACAGGGACCTACGAGCAGTACTTC
J: TRBJ2-7
size: NA
D: NA
V: TRBV10-3

CDR3: CASSLVGFSYNEQFF
DNA: TGTGCCAGCAGCTTAGTCGGGTTCTCCTACAATGAGCAGTTCTTC
J: TRBJ2-1
size: NA
D: NA
V: TRBV11-2

CDR3: CAWSPQTANYGYTF
DNA: TGTGCCTGGAGTCCCCAGACAGCTAACTATGGCTACACCTTC
J: TRBJ1-2
size: NA
D: NA
V: TRBV30

CDR3: CASSKGGFFF
DNA: TGTGCCAGCAGCAAAGGCGGCTTTTTCTTT
J: TRBJ1-1
size: NA
D: NA
V: TRBV21-1

CDR3: CASRPEGGGFYEQYF
DNA: TGTGCCAGCAGACCGGAGGGGGGGGGATTTTACGAGCAGTACTTC
J: TRBJ2-7
size: NA
D: NA
V: TRBV27

CDR3: CASSPRDRPSYGYTF
DNA: TGTGCCAGCAGCCCCCGCGACAGGCCCTCCTATGGCTACACCTTC
J: TRBJ1-2
size: NA
D: NA
V: TRBV4-2

CDR3: CAWSVQGNGYTF
DNA: TGTGCCTGGAGTGTACAGGGGAATGGCTACACCTTC
J: TRBJ1-2
size: NA
D: TRBD1
V: TRBV30

CDR3: CASSDRSPNTEAFF
DNA: TGTGCCAGCAGTGACAGGTCCCCGAACACTGAAGCTTTCTTT
J: TRBJ1-1
size: NA
D: NA
V: TRBV6-1

CDR3: CASSDPDMPTDSNQPQHF
DNA: TGTGCCAGCAGTGACCCGGACATGCCGACTGATAGCAATCAGCCCCAGCATTTT
J: TRBJ1-5
size: NA
D: NA
V: TRBV2

CDR3: CASSLEGLEQYF
DNA: TGCGCCAGCAGCTTGGAGGGGCTTGAGCAGTACTTC
J: TRBJ2-7
size: NA
D: NA
V: TRBV5-1

CDR3: CASSERSANYGYTF
DNA: TGTGCCAGCAGTGAAAGGTCAGCGAACTATGGCTACACCTTC
J: TRBJ1-2
size: NA
D: NA
V: TRBV25-1

CDR3: CASSRDREGNSPLHF
DNA: TGCGCCAGCAGCCGAGACAGGGAGGGTAATTCACCCCTCCACTTT
J: TRBJ1-6
size: NA
D: TRBD1
V: TRBV4-3

CDR3: CASAGQGGILEKLFF
DNA: TGTGCCAGCGCAGGACAGGGAGGGATATTGGAAAAACTGTTTTTT
J: TRBJ1-4
size: NA
D: TRBD1
V: TRBV2

CDR3: CASSYWTFALSSDGYTF
DNA: TGTGCCAGCAGCTACTGGACTTTTGCCCTGTCCTCTGATGGCTACACCTTC
J: TRBJ1-2
size: once
D: NA
V: TRBV13

CDR3: CASSNRGLISYEQYF
DNA: TGTGCCAGCAGTAACAGGGGGCTAATCTCCTACGAGCAGTACTTC
J: TRBJ2-7
size: NA
D: TRBD1
V: TRBV6-5

CDR3: CASSIEPVRAEAFF
DNA: TGTGCCAGTAGTATTGAACCCGTCCGCGCTGAAGCTTTCTTT
J: TRBJ1-1
size: NA
D: NA
V: TRBV19

CDR3: CASSYTGQGVYEQYF
DNA: TGTGCCAGCAGTTACACGGGACAGGGGGTCTACGAGCAGTACTTC
J: TRBJ2-7
size: NA
D: TRBD1
V: TRBV6-6

CDR3: CASSEQGTAAAFF
DNA: TGTGCCAGCTCGGAACAGGGGACAGCGGCAGCTTTCTTT
J: TRBJ1-1
size: NA
D: TRBD1
V: TRBV18

CDR3: CASSSAGADYGYTF
DNA: TGTGCCAGTAGTTCGGCGGGGGCGGACTATGGCTACACCTTC
J: TRBJ1-2
size: once
D: NA
V: TRBV19

CDR3: CASDRTDSGANVLTF
DNA: TGTGCCAGTGACCGGACAGACTCTGGGGCCAACGTCCTGACTTTC
J: TRBJ2-6
size: NA
D: NA
V: TRBV19

CDR3: CASSQGQANTEAFF
DNA: TGTGCCAGCAGCCAAGGACAGGCAAACACTGAAGCTTTCTTT
J: TRBJ1-1
size: NA
D: NA
V: TRBV3-1/TRBV3-2

CDR3: CASSQETTTERAYGYTF
DNA: TGCGCCAGCAGCCAAGAGACCACGACAGAGCGGGCTTATGGCTACACCTTC
J: TRBJ1-2
size: NA
D: NA
V: TRBV4-1

CDR3: CASSMRTGENGYTF
DNA: TGTGCCAGTAGTATGAGGACAGGGGAGAATGGCTACACCTTC
J: TRBJ1-2
size: NA
D: TRBD1
V: TRBV19

CDR3: CASSITSGGVPDTQYF
DNA: TGTGCCAGCAGCATAACTAGCGGGGGGGTCCCCGATACGCAGTATTTT
J: TRBJ2-3
size: NA
D: TRBD2
V: TRBV7-2

CDR3: CASSLGTAETQYF
DNA: TGTGCCAGCTCACTAGGGACAGCCGAGACCCAGTACTTC
J: TRBJ2-5
size: once
D: TRBD1
V: TRBV18

CDR3: CASSLSKGGVSEAFF
DNA: TGTGCCAGCAGCTTGTCGAAGGGAGGTGTCTCTGAAGCTTTCTTT
J: TRBJ1-1
size: NA
D: NA
V: TRBV7-2

CDR3: CASRPERATGKDEQYF
DNA: TGTGCAAGTCGCCCGGAACGGGCCACAGGGAAGGACGAGCAGTACTTC
J: TRBJ2-7
size: once
D: NA
V: TRBV12-2